The subject of this entry is one TCR beta chain. Its matching antigen is unknown. Measured with immunoSEQ multiplex PCR; TCRdb has only the in-frame clones, and not every one. The sample records approximately 47,000 clones, around 79% being singletons. CFSE-dim autoproliferating and CFSE-high non-proliferating T cells from unstimulated culture were sequenced separately. Fewer than 55 million CFSE-labeled PBMCs were cultured less than nine days unstimulated, then replicate wells were pooled. This record comes from a study of memory B cells and T cells in multiple sclerosis. Study-wide points: Clone-set sizes differed between compartments, so shared clonotype counts needed normalization.

Germline lookup yields CDR1 LNHDA and CDR2 SQIVND (reference sequence). The CDR3 consists of 13 residues. V lost 4 bases to trimming and J lost 12 bases, with 13 bases between them. This sequence was found in a human donor with multiple sclerosis. The gene calls are TRBV19 and TRBJ2-6; D is uncertain. Sequenced: PBMCs from blood kept in culture. The CDR3 loop is CASSTQISSVLTF. CDR3 DNA: TGTGCCAGTAGTACCCAGATATCCTCCGTCCTGACTTTC.